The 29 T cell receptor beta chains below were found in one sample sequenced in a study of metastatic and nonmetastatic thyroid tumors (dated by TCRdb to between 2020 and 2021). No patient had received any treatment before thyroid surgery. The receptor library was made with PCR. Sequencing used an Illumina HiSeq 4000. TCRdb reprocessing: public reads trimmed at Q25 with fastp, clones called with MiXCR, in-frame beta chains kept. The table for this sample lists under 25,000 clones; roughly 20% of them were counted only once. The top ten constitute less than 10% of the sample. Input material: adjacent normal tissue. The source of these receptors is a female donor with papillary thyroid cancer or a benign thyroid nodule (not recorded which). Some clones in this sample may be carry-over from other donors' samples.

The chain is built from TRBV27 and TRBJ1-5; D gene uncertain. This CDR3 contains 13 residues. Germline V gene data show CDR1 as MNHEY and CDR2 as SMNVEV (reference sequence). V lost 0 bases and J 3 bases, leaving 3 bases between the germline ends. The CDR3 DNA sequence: TGTGCCAGCAGTTTATCGGTCAATCAGCCCCAGCATTTT. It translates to CASSLSVNQPQHF.

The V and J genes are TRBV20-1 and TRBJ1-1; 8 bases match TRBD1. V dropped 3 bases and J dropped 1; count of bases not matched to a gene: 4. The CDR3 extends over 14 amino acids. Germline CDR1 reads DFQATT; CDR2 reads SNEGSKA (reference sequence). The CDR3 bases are TGCAGTGCTAGGCCGGGACAGGCGAACACTGAAGCTTTCTTT. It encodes CSARPGQANTEAFF.

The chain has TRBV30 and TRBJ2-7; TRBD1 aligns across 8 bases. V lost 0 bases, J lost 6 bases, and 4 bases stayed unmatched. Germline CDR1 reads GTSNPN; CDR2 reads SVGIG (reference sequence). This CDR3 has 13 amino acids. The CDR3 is CAWSVHRGSEQYF. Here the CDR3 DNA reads TGTGCCTGGAGTGTACACAGGGGGTCCGAGCAGTACTTC.

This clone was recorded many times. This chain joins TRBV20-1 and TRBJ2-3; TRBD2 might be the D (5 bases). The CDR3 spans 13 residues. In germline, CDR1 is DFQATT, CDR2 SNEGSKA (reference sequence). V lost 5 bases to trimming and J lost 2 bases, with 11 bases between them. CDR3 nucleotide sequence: TGCAGTGCTTCAGGACTTCTCACAGATACGCAGTATTTT. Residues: CSASGLLTDTQYF.

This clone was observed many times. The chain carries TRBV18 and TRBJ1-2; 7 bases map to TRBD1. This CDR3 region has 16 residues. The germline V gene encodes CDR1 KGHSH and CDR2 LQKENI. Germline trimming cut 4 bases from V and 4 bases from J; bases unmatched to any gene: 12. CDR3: CASSLTGTELAYGYTF. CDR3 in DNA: TGTGCCAGCTCACTCACCGGGACAGAACTAGCCTATGGCTACACCTTC.

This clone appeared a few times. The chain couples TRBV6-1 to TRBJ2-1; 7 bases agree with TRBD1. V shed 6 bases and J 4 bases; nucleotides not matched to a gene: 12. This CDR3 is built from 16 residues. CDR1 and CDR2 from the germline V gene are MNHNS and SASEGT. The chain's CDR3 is CASRIPTGTVYNEQFF. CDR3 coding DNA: TGTGCCAGCAGAATTCCAACCGGGACAGTATACAATGAGCAGTTCTTC.

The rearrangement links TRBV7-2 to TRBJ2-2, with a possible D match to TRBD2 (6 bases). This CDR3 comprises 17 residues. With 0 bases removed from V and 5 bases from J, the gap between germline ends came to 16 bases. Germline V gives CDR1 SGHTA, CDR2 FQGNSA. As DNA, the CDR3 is TGTGCCAGCAGCTTAGCCTCAGGTGGGAGCGGGACCGGGGAGCTGTTTTTT. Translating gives CASSLASGGSGTGELFF.

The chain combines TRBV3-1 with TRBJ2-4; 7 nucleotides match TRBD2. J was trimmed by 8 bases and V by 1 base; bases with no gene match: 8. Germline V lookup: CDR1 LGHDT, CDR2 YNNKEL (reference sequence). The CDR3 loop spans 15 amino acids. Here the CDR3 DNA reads TGTGCCAGCAGCCAAGGCGGGAGACCTTGGGACATTCAGTACTTC. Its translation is CASSQGGRPWDIQYF.

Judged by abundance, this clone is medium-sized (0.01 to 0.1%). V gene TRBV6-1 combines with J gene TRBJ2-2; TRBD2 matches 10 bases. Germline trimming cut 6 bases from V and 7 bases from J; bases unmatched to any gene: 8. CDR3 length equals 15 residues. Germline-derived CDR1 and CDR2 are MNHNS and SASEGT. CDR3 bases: TGTGCCAGCAGCCTACTAGCGGGGAGGGGCGGGGAGCTGTTTTTT. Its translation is CASSLLAGRGGELFF.

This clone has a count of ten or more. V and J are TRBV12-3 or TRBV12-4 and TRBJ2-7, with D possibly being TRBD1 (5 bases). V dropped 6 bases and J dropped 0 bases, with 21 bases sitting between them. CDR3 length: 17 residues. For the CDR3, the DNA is TGTGCCAGCAGCCCTACCCCTGGGGCCGAGAGCTCCTACGAGCAGTACTTC. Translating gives CASSPTPGAESSYEQYF.

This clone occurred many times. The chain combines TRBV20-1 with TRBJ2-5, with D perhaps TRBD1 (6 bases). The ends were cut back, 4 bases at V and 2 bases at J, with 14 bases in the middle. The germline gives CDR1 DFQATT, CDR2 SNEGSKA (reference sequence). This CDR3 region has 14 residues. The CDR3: CSATVPGQQETQYF. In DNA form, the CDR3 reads TGCAGTGCTACCGTCCCGGGACAACAAGAGACCCAGTACTTC.

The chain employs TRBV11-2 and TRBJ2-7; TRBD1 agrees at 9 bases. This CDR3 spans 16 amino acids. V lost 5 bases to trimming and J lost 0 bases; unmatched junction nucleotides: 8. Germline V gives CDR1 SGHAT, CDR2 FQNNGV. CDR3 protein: CASSLQGAGSSYEQYF. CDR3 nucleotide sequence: TGTGCCAGCAGCCTACAGGGGGCCGGGTCCTCCTACGAGCAGTACTTC.

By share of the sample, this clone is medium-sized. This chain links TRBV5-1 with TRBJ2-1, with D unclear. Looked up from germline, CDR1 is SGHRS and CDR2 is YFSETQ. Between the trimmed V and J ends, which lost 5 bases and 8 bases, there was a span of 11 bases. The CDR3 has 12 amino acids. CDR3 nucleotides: TGCGCCAGCAGAGGGAATTCGGATGAGCAGTTCTTC. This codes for CASRGNSDEQFF.

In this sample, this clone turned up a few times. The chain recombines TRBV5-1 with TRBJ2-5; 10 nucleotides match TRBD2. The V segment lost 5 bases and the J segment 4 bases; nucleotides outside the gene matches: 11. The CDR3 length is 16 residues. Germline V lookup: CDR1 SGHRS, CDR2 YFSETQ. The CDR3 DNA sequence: TGCGCCAGCAGTGAAAGGGGACTAGCGTTATCAGAGACCCAGTACTTC. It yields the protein CASSERGLALSETQYF.

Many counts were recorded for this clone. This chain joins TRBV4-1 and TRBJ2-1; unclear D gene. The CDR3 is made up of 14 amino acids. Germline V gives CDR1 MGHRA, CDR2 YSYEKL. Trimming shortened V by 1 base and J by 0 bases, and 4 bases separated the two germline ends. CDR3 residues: CASSQGLSYNEQFF. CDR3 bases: TGCGCCAGCAGCCAAGGCCTCTCCTACAATGAGCAGTTCTTC.

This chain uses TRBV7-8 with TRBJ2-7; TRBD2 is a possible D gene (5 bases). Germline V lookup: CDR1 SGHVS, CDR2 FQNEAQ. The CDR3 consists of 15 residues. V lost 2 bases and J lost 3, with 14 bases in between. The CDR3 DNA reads TGTGCCAGCAGCTTATATTGGACTCCAGGCTACGAGCAGTACTTC. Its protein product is CASSLYWTPGYEQYF.

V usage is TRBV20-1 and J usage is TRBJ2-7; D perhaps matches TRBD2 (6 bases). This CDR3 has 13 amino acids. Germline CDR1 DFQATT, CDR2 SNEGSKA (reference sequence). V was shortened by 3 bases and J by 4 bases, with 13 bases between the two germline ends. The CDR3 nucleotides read TGCAGTGCTAGTTTGGCGGGAACTTACGAGCAGTACTTC. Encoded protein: CSASLAGTYEQYF.

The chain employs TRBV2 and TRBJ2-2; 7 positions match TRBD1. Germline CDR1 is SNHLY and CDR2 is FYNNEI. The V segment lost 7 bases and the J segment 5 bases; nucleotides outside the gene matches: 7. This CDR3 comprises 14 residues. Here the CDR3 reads CASTLTGFTGELFF. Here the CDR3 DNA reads TGTGCCAGCACCCTGACAGGGTTTACCGGGGAGCTGTTTTTT.

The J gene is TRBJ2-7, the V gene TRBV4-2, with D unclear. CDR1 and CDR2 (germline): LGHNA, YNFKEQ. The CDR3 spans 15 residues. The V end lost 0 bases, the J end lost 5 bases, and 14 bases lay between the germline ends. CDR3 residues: CASSQEDSTWDEQYF. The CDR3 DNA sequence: TGTGCCAGCAGCCAAGAAGACTCGACCTGGGACGAGCAGTACTTC.

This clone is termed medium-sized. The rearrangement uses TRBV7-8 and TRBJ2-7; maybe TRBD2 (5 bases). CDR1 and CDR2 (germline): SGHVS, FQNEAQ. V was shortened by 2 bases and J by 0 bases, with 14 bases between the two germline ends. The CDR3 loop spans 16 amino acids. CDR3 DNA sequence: TGTGCCAGCAGCTTAAGTCGATTGACTACCTCCTACGAGCAGTACTTC. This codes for CASSLSRLTTSYEQYF.

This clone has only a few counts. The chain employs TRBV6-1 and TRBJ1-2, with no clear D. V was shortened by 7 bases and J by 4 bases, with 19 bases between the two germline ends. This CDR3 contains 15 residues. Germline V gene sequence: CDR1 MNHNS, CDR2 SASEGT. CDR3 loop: CASTYRGFGVYGYTF. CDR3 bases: TGTGCCAGCACCTACAGAGGGTTTGGGGTCTATGGCTACACCTTC.

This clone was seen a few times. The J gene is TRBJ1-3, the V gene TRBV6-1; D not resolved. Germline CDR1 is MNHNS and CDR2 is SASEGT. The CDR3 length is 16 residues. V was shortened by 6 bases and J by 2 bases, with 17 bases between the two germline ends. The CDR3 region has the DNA TGTGCCAGCAGATTGACGGAACTGGGCGCTGGAAACACCATATATTTT. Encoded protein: CASRLTELGAGNTIYF.

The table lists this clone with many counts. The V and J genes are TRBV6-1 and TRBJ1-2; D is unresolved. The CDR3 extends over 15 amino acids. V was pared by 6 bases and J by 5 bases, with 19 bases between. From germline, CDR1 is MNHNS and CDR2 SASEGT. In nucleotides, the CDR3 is TGTGCCAGCAGAGACCATGGGCAACGCGGATATGGCTACACCTTC. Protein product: CASRDHGQRGYGYTF.

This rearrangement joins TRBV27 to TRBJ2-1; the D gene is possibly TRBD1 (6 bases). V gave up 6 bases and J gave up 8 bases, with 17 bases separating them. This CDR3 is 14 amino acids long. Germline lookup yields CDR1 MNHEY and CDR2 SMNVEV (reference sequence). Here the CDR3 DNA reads TGTGCCAGCAGAGACCCGGGACAAGGTTATGAGCAGTTCTTC. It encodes CASRDPGQGYEQFF.

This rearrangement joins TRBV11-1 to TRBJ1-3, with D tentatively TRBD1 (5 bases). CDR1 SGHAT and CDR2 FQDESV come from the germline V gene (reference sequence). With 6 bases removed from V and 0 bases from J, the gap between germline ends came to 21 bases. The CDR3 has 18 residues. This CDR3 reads CASSFRTGTASSGNTIYF. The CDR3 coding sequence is TGTGCCAGCAGTTTTCGGACCGGGACGGCTTCCTCTGGAAACACCATATATTTT.

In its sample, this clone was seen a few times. CDR3 DNA: TGCGCCAGCAGCTCCGGACAGGGTATAGATACGCAGTATTTT. Residues: CASSSGQGIDTQYF. The gene calls are TRBV5-1 and TRBJ2-3; TRBD1 aligns across 8 bases. The ends lost 3 bases at V and 5 bases at J; junction bases unmatched: 5. The length of the CDR3 is 14 residues. The germline V gene has CDR1 SGHRS and CDR2 YFSETQ.

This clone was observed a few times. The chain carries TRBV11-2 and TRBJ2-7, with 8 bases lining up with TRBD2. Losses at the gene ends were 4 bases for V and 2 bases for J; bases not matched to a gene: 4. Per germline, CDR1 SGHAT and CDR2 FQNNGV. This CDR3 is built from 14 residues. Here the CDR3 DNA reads TGTGCCAGCAGCTCCATAGCGGGAACCTACGAGCAGTACTTC. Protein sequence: CASSSIAGTYEQYF.

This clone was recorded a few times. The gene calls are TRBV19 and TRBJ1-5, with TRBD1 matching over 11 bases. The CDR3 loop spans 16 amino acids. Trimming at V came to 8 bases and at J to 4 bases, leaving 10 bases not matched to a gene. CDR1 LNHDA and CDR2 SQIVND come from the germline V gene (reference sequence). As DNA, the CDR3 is TGTGCCAGTCGATGGGACAGGGGGGTAGAGAATCAGCCCCAGCATTTT. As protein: CASRWDRGVENQPQHF.

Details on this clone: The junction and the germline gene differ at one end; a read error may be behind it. The CDR3 DNA is TGCGCCAGCAGCTCTTCGAGCGGGGGAGGGAACTACGGGCAGTACTTC. Encoded protein: CASSSSSGGGNYGQYF. V gene TRBV5-1 combines with J gene TRBJ2-7, with 8 bases identical to TRBD2. This CDR3 comprises 16 residues. Germline V CDR1 and CDR2: SGHRS, YFSETQ.